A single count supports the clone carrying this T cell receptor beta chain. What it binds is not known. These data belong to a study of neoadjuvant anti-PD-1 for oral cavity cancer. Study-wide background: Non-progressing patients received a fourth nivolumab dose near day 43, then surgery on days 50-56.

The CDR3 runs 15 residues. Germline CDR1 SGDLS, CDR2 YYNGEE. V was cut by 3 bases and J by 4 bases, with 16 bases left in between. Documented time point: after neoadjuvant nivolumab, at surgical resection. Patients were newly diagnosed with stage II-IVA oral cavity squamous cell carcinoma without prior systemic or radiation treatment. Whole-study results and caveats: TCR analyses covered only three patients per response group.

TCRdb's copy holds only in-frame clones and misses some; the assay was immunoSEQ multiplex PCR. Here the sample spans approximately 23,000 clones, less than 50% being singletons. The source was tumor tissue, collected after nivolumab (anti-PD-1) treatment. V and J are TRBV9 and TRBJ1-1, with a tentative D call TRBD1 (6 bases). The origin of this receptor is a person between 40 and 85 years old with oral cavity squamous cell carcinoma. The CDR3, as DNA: TGTGCCAGCAGCGCATGGGATCAGGGGACCACTGAAGCTTTCTTT. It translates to CASSAWDQGTTEAFF.